This TCR beta chain was found in a study of T cells in Graves' hyperthyroidism and ophthalmopathy. Study-wide context: Peripheral blood draws took place at initial diagnosis, ahead of any treatment. Notes on the study in general: Most expanded thyroid clonotypes above 0.001 recurred in blood.

To note about this clonotype: The antigen remains undetermined.

The CDR3 has 14 residues. Germline V gene lookup returns CDR1 SEHNR and CDR2 FQNEAQ (reference sequence). V was clipped by 2 bases and J by 0 bases, with 8 bases between them. Amplification of TCR beta CDR3 regions used RNA as the template. During a first-round RT-PCR of the TCR CDR3, the HTBI primer set was used. From the multiplex PCR reads, TCRdb called clonotypes with MiXCR, one entry per CDR3 protein. The sample contains 300,000 to 350,000 distinct CDR3 sequences, about 15% of which appear only once. The diagnoses drew upon clinical symptoms, serum thyroxine and TRAb, thyroid ultrasound and orbital computed tomography.

What was sequenced was blood. The source of this sequence is a woman under 40 with Graves' hyperthyroidism. The chain joins TRBV7-9 to TRBJ2-7; the D is unclear. The CDR3 reads CASSLNLPSYEQYF. CDR3 DNA: TGTGCCAGCAGCTTAAACCTCCCCTCCTACGAGCAGTACTTC. Together with reference TRBV7-9 and TRBJ2-7, the CDR3 gives the full variable domain: DTGVSQNPRHKITKRGQNVTFRCDPISEHNRLYWYRQTLGQGPEFLTYFQNEAQLEKSRLLSDRFSAERPKGSFSTLEIQRTEQGDSAMYLCASSLNLPSYEQYFGPGTRLTVT.